A single sample is the source of the 16 T cell receptor beta chains below, sequenced in a study of glioma-infiltrating T cells after dendritic cell vaccination. TCRdb keeps only in-frame clones here, not all; method: immunoSEQ multiplex PCR. The table records tens of thousands of clones, roughly 84% of them present only once. Time point given: after dendritic cell vaccination, including at tumor progression/relapse. This material consisted of blood, taken after dendritic cell vaccination. All receptors come from a human donor with glioblastoma.

V and J are TRBV27 and TRBJ1-5; no reliable D call. Trimming left V 4 bases short and J 2 bases short, with 12 bases between. CDR1 and CDR2 from the germline V gene are MNHEY and SMNVEV (reference sequence). This CDR3 is 15 amino acids long. The CDR3 DNA sequence: TGTGCCAGCAGTTCTATTTTTTTGGGCAATCAGCCCCAGCATTTT. Translated: CASSSIFLGNQPQHF.

The chain uses TRBV5-6 and TRBJ1-3, with a possible D match to TRBD1 (6 bases). Germline V gives CDR1 SGHDT, CDR2 YYEEEE. CDR3 length: 15 amino acids. Between the trimmed V and J ends, which lost 1 base and 3 bases, there was a span of 11 bases. The DNA of the CDR3 is TGTGCCAGCAGCTTGACAGGGCAGTATGGAAACACCATATATTTT. Protein product: CASSLTGQYGNTIYF.

The chain links TRBV5-1 to TRBJ2-5, with 7 bases lining up with TRBD1. Germline CDR1 SGHRS, CDR2 YFSETQ. The CDR3 is made up of 19 amino acids. Trimming cost V 0 bases and J 5 bases; bases outside gene matches: 19. CDR3 nucleotides: TGCGCCAGCAGCTTGGCCTTCAGGAGCGGCGACAGGGCAGGGGAGACCCAGTACTTC. This sequence encodes CASSLAFRSGDRAGETQYF. The full variable domain, rest sourced from reference TRBV5-1 and TRBJ2-5, is KAGVTQTPRYLIKTRGQQVTLSCSPISGHRSVSWYQQTPGQGLQFLFEYFSETQRNKGNFPGRFSGRQFSNSRSEMNVSTLELGDSALYLCASSLAFRSGDRAGETQYFGPGTRLLVL.

This clone was observed a single time. The chain recombines TRBV7-8 with TRBJ2-1; tentative D call: TRBD2 (5 bases). Germline V gene lookup returns CDR1 SGHVS and CDR2 FQNEAQ. V was clipped by 3 bases and J by 4 bases, with 10 bases between them. This CDR3 has 14 residues. CDR3 residues: CASSFLSEYNEQFF. The DNA for the CDR3 is TGTGCCAGCAGCTTCCTTAGCGAGTACAATGAGCAGTTCTTC.

The rearrangement links TRBV6-1 to TRBJ1-2; D gene unclear. This CDR3 has 14 residues. CDR1 and CDR2 from the germline V gene are MNHNS and SASEGT. V gave up 7 bases and J gave up 7 bases, with 19 bases separating them. CDR3 DNA: TGTGCCAGCACTTTAACACCCCCCCCGGGTGGCTACACCTTC. Protein product: CASTLTPPPGGYTF.

The chain is built from TRBV29-1 and TRBJ1-1; tentatively, D is TRBD1 (5 bases). The CDR3 is 13 amino acids. Trimming stripped 7 bases from V and 0 bases from J, with 12 bases between. Germline V gene sequence: CDR1 SQVTM, CDR2 ANQGSEA. CDR3 nucleotide sequence: TGCAGCGCGACCAGGGAAATGAACACTGAAGCTTTCTTT. Translating it yields CSATREMNTEAFF.

The chain links TRBV4-1 to TRBJ2-2, with 11 bases matching TRBD2. The CDR3 consists of 17 residues. The junction had 7 bases not matched to a gene; V was cut back by 3 bases and J by 4 bases. The germline gives CDR1 MGHRA, CDR2 YSYEKL. CDR3 coding DNA: TGCGCCAGCAGCCACCAGACTAGCGGGGCGGCCACCGGGGAGCTGTTTTTT. Its protein is CASSHQTSGAATGELFF.

The chain carries TRBV5-6 and TRBJ2-7; 9 bases are a match to TRBD2. The CDR3 consists of 15 residues. CDR1 and CDR2 (germline): SGHDT, YYEEEE. The V gene end was trimmed by 5 bases and the J gene end by 7 bases; junction bases not matched to a gene: 13. For the CDR3, the DNA is TGTGCCAGCAGGCTGGGGGCGGGGGGGGTTCGGGAGCAGTACTTC. This encodes CASRLGAGGVREQYF. The variable domain in full, completed from reference TRBV5-6 and TRBJ2-7, reads DAGVTQSPTHLIKTRGQQVTLRCSPKSGHDTVSWYQQALGQGPQFIFQYYEEEERQRGNFPDRFSGHQFPNYSSELNVNALLLGDSALYLCASRLGAGGVREQYFGPGTRLTVT.

J is TRBJ2-7 and V is TRBV7-8; D gene ambiguous. Trimming cost V 6 bases and J 2 bases, with 8 bases left between them. This CDR3 comprises 12 residues. The germline V gene encodes CDR1 SGHVS and CDR2 FQNEAQ. The CDR3 here is CASSRDTYEQYF. CDR3 sequence (DNA): TGTGCCAGCAGTCGCGACACCTACGAGCAGTACTTC.

The chain employs TRBV19 and TRBJ2-7, with D perhaps TRBD1 (5 bases). The CDR3 has 12 residues. From germline, CDR1 is LNHDA and CDR2 SQIVND (reference sequence). With 8 bases removed from V and 6 bases from J, the gap between germline ends came to 14 bases. In nucleotides, the CDR3 is TGTGCCAGTGCAGGCAGGGTTTCCGAGCAGTACTTC. The encoded protein is CASAGRVSEQYF.

The V call is TRBV5-8, the J call TRBJ2-5; 14 positions agree with TRBD2. Trimming at V came to 4 bases and at J to 4 bases, leaving 3 bases not matched to a gene. Germline CDR1 is SGHTS and CDR2 is YDEGEE. CDR3 length equals 15 residues. CDR3 loop: CASSQGLAGVETQYF. In DNA form, the CDR3 reads TGTGCCAGCAGCCAGGGACTAGCGGGAGTAGAGACCCAGTACTTC. Together with reference TRBV5-8 and TRBJ2-5, the CDR3 gives the full variable domain: EAGVTQSPTHLIKTRGQQATLRCSPISGHTSVYWYQQALGLGLQFLLWYDEGEERNRGNFPPRFSGRQFPNYSSELNVNALELEDSALYLCASSQGLAGVETQYFGPGTRLLVL.

The gene calls are TRBV4-2 and TRBJ2-2; D is possibly TRBD1 (7 bases). There are 14 residues in the CDR3. The germline V and J ends were trimmed by 6 bases and 4 bases, with 12 bases remaining between them. CDR1 LGHNA and CDR2 YNFKEQ come from the germline V gene. CDR3 sequence: CASSPQGGTGELFF. Written as DNA, the CDR3 is TGTGCCAGCAGTCCCCAGGGGGGCACCGGGGAGCTGTTTTTT.

The V call is TRBV7-2, the J call TRBJ2-5; 13 bases match TRBD2. CDR1 SGHTA and CDR2 FQGNSA come from the germline V gene. The V and J ends lost 4 bases and 5 bases, in that order; junction bases with no gene match: 7. CDR3 length equals 16 residues. CDR3 bases: TGTGCCAGCAGCTCAGGACTAGCGGGAGTTAAGGAGACCCAGTACTTC. Protein: CASSSGLAGVKETQYF.

The V call is TRBV4-2, the J call TRBJ2-3, with TRBD2 identical over 12 bases. This CDR3 is 15 amino acids long. With V trimmed by 5 bases and J by 6 bases, 6 bases remained unmatched. Germline lookup yields CDR1 LGHNA and CDR2 YNFKEQ. Here the CDR3 DNA reads TGTGCCAGCAGCGGGGCTAGCGGGAGGGTGGATACGCAGTATTTT. Translating gives CASSGASGRVDTQYF.

Remarks on this clone: The identical CDR3 is also encoded by other nucleotide sequences in the sample. V and J are TRBV29-1 and TRBJ1-1; TRBD1 matches at 10 bases. CDR1 and CDR2 from the germline V gene are SQVTM and ANQGSEA. V lost 6 bases, J lost 4 bases, and 2 bases stayed unmatched. The CDR3 extends over 12 amino acids. CDR3 residues: CSVRTGGTEAFF. The CDR3 bases are TGCAGCGTGCGGACAGGGGGCACTGAAGCTTTCTTT. Drawing the rest from reference TRBV29-1 and TRBJ1-1, the complete variable domain is SAVISQKPSRDICQRGTSLTIQCQVDSQVTMMFWYRQQPGQSLTLIATANQGSEATYESGFVIDKFPISRPNLTFSTLTVSNMSPEDSSIYLCSVRTGGTEAFFGQGTRLTVV.

The V gene is TRBV4-1, the J gene TRBJ1-2, with TRBD1 matching over 7 bases. The junction had 2 bases not matched to a gene; V was cut back by 4 bases and J by 3 bases. The CDR3 totals 13 residues. Germline assignment: CDR1 MGHRA and CDR2 YSYEKL. CDR3 DNA sequence: TGCGCCAGCAGCCGAACAGGGGACTATGGCTACACCTTC. Encoded protein: CASSRTGDYGYTF.